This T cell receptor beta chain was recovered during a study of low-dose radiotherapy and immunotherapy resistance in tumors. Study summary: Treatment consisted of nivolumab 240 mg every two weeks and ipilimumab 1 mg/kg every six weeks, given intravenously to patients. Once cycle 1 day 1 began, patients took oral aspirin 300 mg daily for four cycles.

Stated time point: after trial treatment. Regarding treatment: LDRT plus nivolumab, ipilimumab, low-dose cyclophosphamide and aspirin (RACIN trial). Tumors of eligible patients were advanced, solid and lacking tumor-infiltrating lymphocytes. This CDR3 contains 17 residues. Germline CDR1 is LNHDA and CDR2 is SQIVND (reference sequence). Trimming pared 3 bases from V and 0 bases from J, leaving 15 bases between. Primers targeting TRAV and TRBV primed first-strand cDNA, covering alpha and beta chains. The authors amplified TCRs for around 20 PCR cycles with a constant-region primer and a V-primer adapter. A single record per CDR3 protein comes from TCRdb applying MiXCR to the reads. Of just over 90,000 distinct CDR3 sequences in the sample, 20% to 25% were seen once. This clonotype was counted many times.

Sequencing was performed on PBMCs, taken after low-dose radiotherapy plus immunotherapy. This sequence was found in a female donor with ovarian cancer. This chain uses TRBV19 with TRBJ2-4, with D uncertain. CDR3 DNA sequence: TGTGCCAGTAGTATGGATCGTCAGTTACTAGCCAAAAACATTCAGTACTTC. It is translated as CASSMDRQLLAKNIQYF.